Shown below are 12 T cell receptor beta chains from a single sample sequenced in a study of shared clonotypes between healthy human individuals. Libraries were prepared by immunoSEQ multiplex PCR; TCRdb keeps only in-frame clonotypes and omits some of them. Of some 2 million clones listed, less than 95% are singletons. Cells designated naive CD8 were CD45RO-negative and were positively selected for CCR7, with terminally differentiated effector memory CD45RA+ cells excluded. Sequenced: naive CD8+ T cells sorted from blood. The receptors here all came from a man aged 18 to 35 in good health.

V and J are TRBV5-6 and TRBJ2-2; 8 bases line up with TRBD1. Germline values: CDR1 SGHDT, CDR2 YYEEEE. Trimming removed 0 bases from V and 11 bases from J; junction bases left unmatched: 3. The CDR3 is 13 amino acids. The CDR3 loop reads CASSLGQGFELFF. The CDR3 bases are TGTGCCAGCAGCTTGGGACAGGGGTTCGAGCTGTTTTTT.

This clone was picked up one time. The chain couples TRBV4-1 to TRBJ2-2; D unclear. V lost 0 bases to trimming and J lost 4 bases, with 15 bases between them. The CDR3 covers 17 residues. Germline V gene data show CDR1 as MGHRA and CDR2 as YSYEKL. The CDR3 loop is CASSQEEAVPGTGELFF. As DNA, the CDR3 is TGCGCCAGCAGCCAAGAAGAGGCAGTCCCAGGCACCGGGGAGCTGTTTTTT.

The chain links TRBV28 to TRBJ2-1; D uncertain. Germline assignment: CDR1 MDHEN and CDR2 SYDVKM. This CDR3 is built from 14 residues. The V and J ends lost 6 bases and 4 bases respectively, with 13 bases between them. CDR3 DNA: TGTGCCAGCAGCCCACCCCCTAAATACAATGAGCAGTTCTTC. Amino acid sequence: CASSPPPKYNEQFF. The complete variable domain, with remaining parts taken from reference TRBV28 and TRBJ2-1, reads DVKVTQSSRYLVKRTGEKVFLECVQDMDHENMFWYRQDPGLGLRLIYFSYDVKMKEKGDIPEGYSVSREKKERFSLILESASTNQTSMYLCASSPPPKYNEQFFGPGTRLTVL.

The chain recombines TRBV29-1 with TRBJ2-5; TRBD2 matches at 9 bases. The germline CDR1 and CDR2 sequences are SQVTM and ANQGSEA. The CDR3 runs 15 residues. The V gene end was trimmed by 0 bases and the J gene end by 5 bases; junction bases not matched to a gene: 7. The CDR3 sequence is CSVEEGGRAGETQYF. DNA of the CDR3: TGCAGCGTTGAAGAGGGCGGGAGGGCCGGCGAGACCCAGTACTTC.

The chain links TRBV7-9 to TRBJ2-1; a possible D gene is TRBD2 (5 bases). Trimming cost V 5 bases and J 7 bases, with 21 bases left between them. Germline CDR1 reads SEHNR; CDR2 reads FQNEAQ (reference sequence). The CDR3 is 16 residues long. CDR3 loop: CASSPRAGQASNEQFF. In nucleotides, the CDR3 is TGTGCCAGCAGCCCCCGCGCGGGCCAAGCGAGTAATGAGCAGTTCTTC.

V gene TRBV29-1 combines with J gene TRBJ2-2; 12 bases map to TRBD2. V was pared by 6 bases and J by 2 bases, with 10 bases of the junction left unmatched. In germline, CDR1 is SQVTM, CDR2 ANQGSEA. CDR3 length: 17 residues. CDR3 in DNA: TGCAGCGTAGTTAGGACTAGCGGGACTCTCAACACCGGGGAGCTGTTTTTT. This encodes CSVVRTSGTLNTGELFF.

The chain joins TRBV6-5 to TRBJ2-7; the D gene could be TRBD1 or TRBD2 (5 bases each). Trimming took 4 bases from V and 0 from J, leaving 10 bases between them. The CDR3 consists of 14 residues. Germline CDR1 is MNHEY and CDR2 is SVGAGI. Here the CDR3 DNA reads TGTGCCAGCAGTTGGGACGAAAGCTCCTACGAGCAGTACTTC. Encoded protein: CASSWDESSYEQYF.

The chain employs TRBV6-1 and TRBJ1-2; unclear D gene. Trimming left V 2 bases short and J 2 bases short, with 15 bases between. The CDR3 loop spans 16 amino acids. CDR1 MNHNS and CDR2 SASEGT come from the germline V gene. The DNA of the CDR3 is TGTGCCAGCAGTGAATACGGGAAGCTGTTCAACTATGGCTACACCTTC. Amino acids: CASSEYGKLFNYGYTF.

The V and J genes are TRBV5-8 and TRBJ1-6; D not certain. This CDR3 contains 16 residues. V lost 4 bases and J lost 0, with 11 bases in between. Germline V gene lookup returns CDR1 SGHTS and CDR2 YDEGEE. The CDR3 here is CASSPEQSSYNSPLHF. CDR3 DNA: TGTGCCAGCAGCCCCGAACAGAGCTCCTATAATTCACCCCTCCACTTT.

V is TRBV6-6 and J is TRBJ2-1; the match to TRBD2 covers 7 bases. CDR1 is MNHNY, CDR2 SVGAGI, per germline (reference sequence). This CDR3 is 14 amino acids long. V lost 5 bases to trimming and J lost 5 bases; unmatched junction nucleotides: 6. The CDR3 bases are TGTGCCAGCAGTCAAAGAGGGAGGGACAATGAGCAGTTCTTC. Amino acids: CASSQRGRDNEQFF.

The chain is built from TRBV28 and TRBJ1-1; 7 positions match TRBD1. V trimming: 4 bases; J trimming: 0 bases; junction bases outside the gene matches: 2. The CDR3 runs 14 residues. The V gene's germline CDR1 is MDHEN and CDR2 SYDVKM. CDR3 sequence (DNA): TGTGCCAGCAGTTGGGACAGCTTGAACACTGAAGCTTTCTTT. Translating gives CASSWDSLNTEAFF.

The chain uses TRBV7-8 and TRBJ1-4, with D tentatively TRBD1 (5 bases). Per germline, CDR1 SGHVS and CDR2 FQNEAQ. This CDR3 comprises 16 residues. V lost 6 bases, J lost 5 bases, and 19 bases lay in between. CDR3 sequence reads: CASSPKTLGGNEKLFF. The CDR3 bases are TGTGCCAGCAGTCCTAAGACCCTGGGGGGGAATGAAAAACTGTTTTTT.